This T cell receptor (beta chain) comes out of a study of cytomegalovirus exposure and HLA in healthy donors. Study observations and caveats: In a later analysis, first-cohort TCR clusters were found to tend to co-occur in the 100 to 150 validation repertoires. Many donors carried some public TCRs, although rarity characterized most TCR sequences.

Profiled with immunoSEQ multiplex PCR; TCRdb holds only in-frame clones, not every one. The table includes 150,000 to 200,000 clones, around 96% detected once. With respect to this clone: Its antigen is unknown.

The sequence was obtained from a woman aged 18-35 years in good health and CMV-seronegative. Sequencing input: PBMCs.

As DNA, the CDR3 is TGTGCCAGCAGCTCACAGGGGGCAAAAGCCAAAAACATTCAGTACTTC. Translating gives CASSSQGAKAKNIQYF. The chain employs TRBV5-4 and TRBJ2-4; TRBD1 matches 9 bases. Germline V gene data show CDR1 as SGHNT and CDR2 as YYREEE (reference sequence). Trimming removed 3 bases from V and 0 bases from J; junction bases left unmatched: 4. The CDR3 sequence is 16 residues long. Drawing the rest from reference TRBV5-4 and TRBJ2-4, the complete variable domain is ETGVTQSPTHLIKTRGQQVTLRCSSQSGHNTVSWYQQALGQGPQFIFQYYREEENGRGNFPPRFSGLQFPNYSSELNVNALELDDSALYLCASSSQGAKAKNIQYFGAGTRLSVL.